These 24 T cell receptor beta chains were all obtained from the same sample, sequenced in a study of molecular identifiers for immune sequencing clone quantification. MiXCR, applied by TCRdb to the PCR reads, yields one record per CDR3 protein. The sample yields 60,000 to 70,000 distinct CDR3 sequences, over 15% seen once. The sample taken for sequencing was naive CD8+ T cells from blood, with Jurkat cell RNA spiked in. The subset is: FACS-sorted CD8+CD4-CCR7+CD45RA+ naive T cells. The receptors shown here come from a human donor in good health. Some libraries in this study had Jurkat cell RNA spiked in.

This clonotype occurred many times. This sequence joins TRBV7-2 and TRBJ2-1; possibly TRBD1 for D (6 bases). The germline CDR1 and CDR2 sequences are SGHTA and FQGNSA. This CDR3 comprises 17 residues. The ends were cut back, 3 bases at V and 9 bases at J, with 24 bases in the middle. The CDR3 sequence is CASSLGAGESLGAEQFF. The CDR3 region has the DNA TGTGCCAGCAGCTTGGGGGCAGGGGAGTCCCTAGGTGCTGAGCAGTTCTTC.

V is TRBV9 and J is TRBJ2-1; no firm D call. The CDR3 consists of 13 residues. In germline, CDR1 is SGDLS, CDR2 YYNGEE. Deletions cut 3 bases from V and 8 bases from J, with 12 bases between. The DNA for the CDR3 is TGTGCCAGCAGCGCCTGGGTGAGGCATGAGCAGTTCTTC. Its translation is CASSAWVRHEQFF. Combining the CDR3 with reference TRBV9 and TRBJ2-1 gives the whole variable domain DSGVTQTPKHLITATGQRVTLRCSPRSGDLSVYWYQQSLDQGLQFLIQYYNGEERAKGNILERFSAQQFPDLHSELNLSSLELGDSALYFCASSAWVRHEQFFGPGTRLTVL.

This clonotype was seen repeatedly, ten times or more. The CDR3 nucleotides read TGTGCCACCAGCCGCCTAGCGGCTAGCACAGATACGCAGTATTTT. Its translation is CATSRLAASTDTQYF. This chain links TRBV15 with TRBJ2-3, with 7 bases identical to TRBD2. Germline trimming cut 5 bases from V and 0 bases from J; bases unmatched to any gene: 5. Germline assignment: CDR1 LNHNV and CDR2 YYDKDF (reference sequence). This CDR3 comprises 15 residues.

CDR3 in DNA: TGTGCCAGCAGTTTTATCTTAGCGACAGTGAACACTGAAGCTTTCTTT. Residues: CASSFILATVNTEAFF. This chain uses TRBV28 with TRBJ1-1; the D gene is possibly TRBD1 (5 bases). The CDR3 loop spans 16 amino acids. Germline lookup yields CDR1 MDHEN and CDR2 SYDVKM. V was shortened by 3 bases and J by 0 bases, with 14 bases between the two germline ends.

In its sample, this clonotype was seen many times. The chain employs TRBV3-1 and TRBJ2-6; D is perhaps TRBD1 (7 bases). The CDR3 has 16 residues. Trimming took off 1 base at V and 2 bases at J, with 9 bases between the two ends. CDR1 LGHDT and CDR2 YNNKEL come from the germline V gene (reference sequence). For the CDR3, the DNA is TGTGCCAGCAGCCAAGGGAGGGGGCCTGGGGCCAACGTCCTGACTTTC. Encoded protein: CASSQGRGPGANVLTF.

As for this clonotype: One base away lies a much larger clone, so this may be a sequencing read error. The chain is built from TRBV4-1 and TRBJ2-7; 8 nucleotides align to TRBD1. From germline, CDR1 is MGHRA and CDR2 YSYEKL. The CDR3 covers 15 residues. CDR3 in amino acids: CASSVGAGGGYERYF. The CDR3 DNA reads as TGCGCCAGCAGCGTTGGGGCAGGGGGCGGATACGAGCGGTACTTC.

As to this clonotype: A much larger clonotype is one base distant, so this may be a read error. V is TRBV20-1 and J is TRBJ2-6, with TRBD1 as a possible D gene (7 bases). The CDR3 has 23 residues. Germline CDR1 and CDR2: DFQATT and SNEGSKA (reference sequence). Here the CDR3 reads CCARDSGRTRGDRDFFGANVLTF. Written as DNA, the CDR3 is TGCTGTGCTAGAGATTCTGGACGGACCCGGGGAGACAGGGACTTTTTTGGGGCCAACGTCCTGACTTTC.

Concerning this clonotype itself: Given a much more abundant clone one base away, this may be a read error. This chain joins TRBV4-1 and TRBJ1-5, with unresolved D. Looked up from germline, CDR1 is MGHRA and CDR2 is YSYEKL. Trimming left V 1 base short and J 14 bases short, with 15 bases between. The CDR3 runs to 13 residues. CDR3 in amino acids: CASSQVTEAEKHF. The CDR3 DNA reads as TGCGCCAGCAGCCAAGTGACTGAGGCAGAAAAGCATTTT.

The sample holds many counts of this clonotype. J is TRBJ2-7 and V is TRBV29-1, with 11 bases identical to TRBD2. The V and J ends lost 2 bases and 0 bases, in that order; junction bases with no gene match: 12. The CDR3 is 18 residues long. Per germline, CDR1 SQVTM and CDR2 ANQGSEA. The CDR3 nucleotides read TGCAGCGTTGAAATAGGGACTAGCGGAGGCGGACCCTCCTACGAGCAGTACTTC. Amino acids: CSVEIGTSGGGPSYEQYF.

This clonotype came up many times. The chain employs TRBV5-4 and TRBJ2-2; TRBD1 might be the D (6 bases). The germline V gene encodes CDR1 SGHNT and CDR2 YYREEE (reference sequence). Trimming left V 4 bases short and J 1 base short, with 8 bases between. CDR3 length equals 14 residues. CDR3 DNA sequence: TGTGCCAGCAGCGTACAGGGGAACACCGGGGAGCTGTTTTTT. Translation gives CASSVQGNTGELFF.

This clonotype was recorded at least ten times. V is TRBV7-8 and J is TRBJ2-3; 7 nucleotides match TRBD2. The ends lost 2 bases at V and 2 bases at J; junction bases unmatched: 10. CDR3 length: 17 amino acids. Germline assignment: CDR1 SGHVS and CDR2 FQNEAQ. CDR3 residues: CASSLRASGEITDTQYF. In nucleotides, the CDR3 is TGTGCCAGCAGCTTAAGGGCTAGCGGAGAAATCACAGATACGCAGTATTTT. Using reference TRBV7-8 and TRBJ2-3 for the parts outside the CDR3, the full variable domain is GAGVSQSPRYKVAKRGQDVALRCDPISGHVSLFWYQQALGQGPEFLTYFQNEAQLDKSGLPSDRFFAERPEGSVSTLKIQRTQQEDSAVYLCASSLRASGEITDTQYFGPGTRLTVL.

On this clonotype: A read error is possible here, since a much larger clone lies one base away. This chain uses TRBV2 with TRBJ1-5; D remains unclear. Germline V lookup: CDR1 SNHLY, CDR2 FYNNEI. This CDR3 region has 15 residues. Written as DNA, the CDR3 is TGTGCCGGCAGTGAAGATTTGTATAGCAATCAGCCCCAGCATTTT. Translating it yields CAGSEDLYSNQPQHF.

Many counts were recorded for this clonotype. J is TRBJ2-3 and V is TRBV27; 12 bases align to TRBD2. The CDR3 runs to 16 residues. Losses at the gene ends were 5 bases for V and 4 bases for J; bases not matched to a gene: 7. Germline V CDR1 and CDR2: MNHEY, SMNVEV (reference sequence). CDR3 residues: CASSETSGRGADTQYF. The DNA for the CDR3 is TGTGCCAGCAGTGAGACTAGCGGGAGAGGAGCAGATACGCAGTATTTT.

In its sample, this clonotype was seen many times. V gene TRBV5-1 combines with J gene TRBJ1-1; maybe TRBD1 (5 bases). Germline CDR1 SGHRS, CDR2 YFSETQ. The CDR3 has 15 residues. Between the trimmed V and J ends, which lost 3 bases and 1 base, there was a span of 13 bases. The CDR3 DNA follows: TGCGCCAGCAGCTGGTTTTCAGGGACGAACACTGAAGCTTTCTTT. This codes for CASSWFSGTNTEAFF.

This clonotype turned up a few times. The CDR3 bases are TGTGCCAGCAGTTTATCAGGGGTTGCCACTGAAGCTTTCTTT. Protein product: CASSLSGVATEAFF. J is TRBJ1-1 and V is TRBV12-3 or TRBV12-4, with D perhaps matching TRBD1 (6 bases). The CDR3 consists of 14 residues. V shed 2 bases and J shed 4 bases, with 11 bases lying between them.

This clonotype was seen at least ten times. The V gene is TRBV29-1, the J gene TRBJ2-1; 13 bases fit TRBD2. The CDR3 totals 15 residues. After removal of 6 bases from V and 9 bases from J, the junction contained 11 bases not matched to a gene. Per germline, CDR1 SQVTM and CDR2 ANQGSEA. The CDR3 spells CSVERTSGSPTEQFF. The CDR3 DNA sequence: TGCAGCGTCGAACGGACTAGCGGGAGCCCCACTGAGCAGTTCTTC.

Note on this clonotype: This may be a read error, as it is one base from a much larger clone. The CDR3 DNA is TGTGCCAGCAGACCAATCGGACTGACCTACGAGCAGTACTTC. Amino acid sequence: CASRPIGLTYEQYF. The chain carries TRBV6-5 and TRBJ2-7, with D tentatively TRBD2 (5 bases). Trimming left V 6 bases short and J 2 bases short, with 14 bases between. Germline assignment: CDR1 MNHEY and CDR2 SVGAGI. The CDR3 totals 14 residues.

The J gene is TRBJ1-1, the V gene TRBV24-1; TRBD1 aligns across 11 bases. Germline V gives CDR1 KGHDR, CDR2 SFDVKD. The CDR3 loop spans 16 amino acids. V dropped 6 bases and J dropped 5; count of bases not matched to a gene: 10. For the CDR3, the DNA is TGTGCCACCAGTCACCCGGGACAGGGGGTTCAGACTGAAGCTTTCTTT. Its translation is CATSHPGQGVQTEAFF.

This clonotype was seen many times. The gene calls are TRBV9 and TRBJ1-2, with D hard to call. Per the germline V gene, CDR1 is SGDLS and CDR2 is YYNGEE. The V and J ends lost 0 bases and 5 bases respectively, with 23 bases between them. This CDR3 contains 18 residues. As DNA, the CDR3 is TGTGCCAGCAGCGTAGTCCCCAAGTCAAAGTCGGGTCTGTATGGCTACACCTTC. Protein product: CASSVVPKSKSGLYGYTF.

This clonotype was observed at least ten times. The CDR3: CASSFLSGSSYNEQFF. The CDR3 DNA follows: TGTGCCAGCAGTTTCCTTAGCGGAAGCTCCTACAATGAGCAGTTCTTC. The rearrangement uses TRBV6-5 and TRBJ2-1; a possible D gene is TRBD2 (6 bases). Germline V gives CDR1 MNHEY, CDR2 SVGAGI. V was clipped by 4 bases and J by 0 bases, with 13 bases between them. The CDR3 is 16 residues long.

This clonotype occurred many times. This chain connects TRBV7-9 to TRBJ2-3; maybe TRBD2 (5 bases). CDR3 length equals 12 residues. The V gene lost 6 bases and the J gene lost 4 bases, with 8 bases spanning the gap. Germline V gene data show CDR1 as SEHNR and CDR2 as FQNEAQ (reference sequence). The DNA for the CDR3 is TGTGCCAGCAGAGCCGGGGCAGATACGCAGTATTTT. This gives the protein CASRAGADTQYF.

The chain recombines TRBV6-5 with TRBJ2-3, with TRBD2 matching 13 bases. CDR1 is MNHEY and CDR2 is SVGAGI in the germline V gene. This CDR3 is built from 17 residues. With 5 bases clipped from V and 8 bases from J, the junction kept 13 bases outside the gene matches. Here the CDR3 DNA reads TGTGCCAGCAGTGCAAGGACTAGCGGGGGCCTCAGCGTTACGCAGTATTTT. Translating it yields CASSARTSGGLSVTQYF.

In this sample, this clonotype turned up a few times. This chain joins TRBV12-3 or TRBV12-4 and TRBJ2-3; D possibly matches TRBD1 or TRBD2 (6 bases each). Trimming shortened V by 1 base and J by 0 bases, and 8 bases separated the two germline ends. The CDR3 has 15 amino acids. The CDR3 nucleotides read TGTGCCAGCAGTTTAGGGGGGGCTAGCACAGATACGCAGTATTTT. This codes for CASSLGGASTDTQYF.

This chain connects TRBV2 to TRBJ2-7, with 11 bases that match TRBD2. The CDR3 is made up of 15 amino acids. Germline assignment: CDR1 SNHLY and CDR2 FYNNEI. The V segment lost 6 bases and the J segment 0 bases; nucleotides outside the gene matches: 4. The DNA of the CDR3 is TGTGCCAGCAGGCCTACTAGCGGGAGCTCCTACGAGCAGTACTTC. Translated: CASRPTSGSSYEQYF.